These T cell receptor beta chains were read from a single sample in a study of synovial regulatory T cells in juvenile arthritis. The data were produced by immunoSEQ multiplex PCR, yet TCRdb's version contains in-frame clones alone and is incomplete. Recorded here are 9,000 to 10,000 clones; the top ten clones represent roughly 0.93%. The sequenced sample was Treg cells from blood. These receptors came from a donor younger than 30 with juvenile idiopathic arthritis. CDR3s include the opening cysteine and the closing phenylalanine or tryptophan. Fields, in order: J gene, V gene, CDR3 protein.

TRBJ2-7 | TRBV4-1 | CASSLWAGGYYEQYF
TRBJ2-1 | TRBV28 | CASIPVGRLFYEQFF
TRBJ1-5 | TRBV18 | CASSPQRRNQPQHF
TRBJ2-2 | TRBV7-2 | CASSLSGSTGELFF
TRBJ2-1 | TRBV5-1 | CASRRQGPTYNEQFF
TRBJ1-5 | TRBV6-6 | CASNWGRDQPQHF
TRBJ1-5 | TRBV6-5 | CATAREGLSPQHF
TRBJ2-1 | TRBV28 | CASSWMDEQFF
TRBJ1-1 | TRBV5-1 | CASSLTRGQGEAFF
TRBJ2-3 | TRBV19 | CASSIWGRSTDTQYF
TRBJ1-5 | TRBV19 | CASSPRDHNQPQHF
TRBJ1-4 | TRBV7-6 | CASSPGQAGEKLFF
TRBJ2-7 | TRBV5-1 | CASSFRENYEQYF
TRBJ1-4 | TRBV6-5 | CASRPVQGAFGKLFF
TRBJ1-2 | TRBV5-3 | CARSLPNNYGYTF
TRBJ1-3 | TRBV6-6 | CASSSPSRGRGNTIYF
TRBJ1-2 | TRBV27 | CASSDNYGYTF
TRBJ2-4 | TRBV27 | CASSLTGRGDYKNIQYF
TRBJ2-3 | TRBV5-4 | CASSWEPSGKTDTQYF
TRBJ1-5 | TRBV28 | CAGRGRNSQPQHF
TRBJ1-2 | TRBV4-1 | CASSQERTETYYGYTF
TRBJ2-7 | TRBV5-6 | CATARTGLYEQYF
TRBJ2-3 | TRBV5-1 | CASSSSDRSTDTQYF
TRBJ2-1 | TRBV7-9 | CASSLENEQFF